Only a few counts were recorded for the clone carrying this TCR beta chain. These data originate in a study of OX40 agonist ivuxolimab in advanced cancers. TCRdb's table, derived via immunoSEQ multiplex PCR, lists solely in-frame clones and lacks some. Here the sample spans 5,000 to 6,500 clones, about 70% being singletons. The V end was cut by 6 bases, the J end by 3 bases, with 14 bases between. Germline CDR1 and CDR2: MNHEY and SMNVEV (reference sequence). CDR3 length: 14 amino acids. V usage is TRBV27 and J usage is TRBJ2-5; D is perhaps TRBD1 (5 bases). Sequenced material: CD4+ or CD8+ T cells sorted from blood, taken in a trial of the OX40 agonist ivuxolimab. The sequence was obtained from an adult with an advanced solid tumor such as melanoma, head and neck, liver or kidney cancer. The CDR3 region is CASSWGDIEETQYF. The CDR3 DNA reads as TGTGCCAGCAGCTGGGGCGATATCGAAGAGACCCAGTACTTC.